The TCR beta chain under discussion was sequenced for a study of cytomegalovirus exposure and HLA in healthy donors (dated by TCRdb to about 2017). Looking at the study overall: A later analysis indicated that the 130 or so validation repertoires were generated on the platform also employed for the 700 or so repertoires of the first cohort. A separate validation cohort of roughly 130 different subjects was used in addition to the approximately 610-subject first cohort. To predict cytomegalovirus infection status, the study combined high-throughput TCR immunosequencing, statistical association of individual TCRs with disease status, and machine learning. The study aimed to test whether signatures of past pathogen exposure could be identified by cataloging public T cell receptors. Summary of the overall study and its limitations: A later analysis had no HLA typing for the validation cohort, so co-occurrence there was scored across all 130 or so repertoires. While some public TCRs were present in many individuals, most TCR sequences turned up only very rarely across donors. Three of the identified cytomegalovirus-associated TCR beta chains were confirmed in vitro to be specific for cytomegalovirus antigens. In both the original and validation cohorts, the classifier was reported to diagnose cytomegalovirus status with high specificity and sensitivity. The study gave a list of some 150 TCR beta chains associated with cytomegalovirus. Subsequent analysis determined that TCRs grouped into clusters in the first cohort also showed a tendency toward co-occurrence across the roughly 130 validation repertoires, and 90% to 95% of cluster scores exceeded 0. The authors suggested that the approach could potentially be extended to other disease states and immunological phenotypes.

Libraries were prepared through the immunoSEQ multiplex PCR assay. As for how the authors treated the data: A statistical classification framework was built to diagnose cytomegalovirus status from the catalog of TCR beta chain sequences. TCRdb took over this immuneACCESS table, retaining in-frame rearrangements with V and J assigned. Such tables are incomplete; in checked studies, under half of the missing clones stem from an unresolved V gene, and the remainder is unexplained. Clone size and V and J calls were adopted from that table, with D and trimming inferred from the DNA. Within this sample are approximately 71,000 clones, with about 94% of them counted one time only. The top ten constitute approximately 0.93% of the sample. Donors formed part of the validation cohort, which comprised over a hundred subjects and was distinct from the first cohort of some 700 subjects. Counted from cysteine to phenylalanine, this CDR3 has 15 amino acids. This entry keeps only the CDR3 DNA: 45 bases, framed from base 1. Deletion took 0 bases off V and 1 base off J, with a span of 10 bases between the germline ends.

Note on this clone: No antigen is known for it. No much larger clonotype is one base removed from it; base qualities were not supplied.

The chain is assembled from TRBV5-3 and TRBJ1-1; the best D guess is TRBD1, with 5 bases matching. TRBV5-3 is an ORF, and what it does is uncertain. The origin of this receptor is a woman aged 18-30 years in good health and CMV-seronegative. Sequencing used PBMCs. Here the CDR3 is given as CARSLAREGNTEAFF. The DNA reads TGTGCCAGAAGCTTGGCCAGGGAAGGGAACACTGAAGCTTTCTTT.